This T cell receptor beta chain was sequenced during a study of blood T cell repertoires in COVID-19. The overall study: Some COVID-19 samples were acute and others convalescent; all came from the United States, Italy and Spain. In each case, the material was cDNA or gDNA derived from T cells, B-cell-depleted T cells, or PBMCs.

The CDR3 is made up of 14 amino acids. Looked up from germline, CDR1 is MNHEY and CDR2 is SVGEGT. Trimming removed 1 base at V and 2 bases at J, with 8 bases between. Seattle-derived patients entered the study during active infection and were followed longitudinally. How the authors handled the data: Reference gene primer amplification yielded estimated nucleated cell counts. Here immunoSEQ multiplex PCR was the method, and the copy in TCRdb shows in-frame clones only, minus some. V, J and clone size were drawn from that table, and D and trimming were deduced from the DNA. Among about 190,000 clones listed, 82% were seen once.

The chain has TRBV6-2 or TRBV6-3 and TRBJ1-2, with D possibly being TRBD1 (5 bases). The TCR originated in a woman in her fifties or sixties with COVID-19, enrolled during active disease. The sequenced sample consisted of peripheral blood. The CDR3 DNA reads TGTGCCAGCAGTTACTTCGGGGGAAACTATGGCTACACCTTC. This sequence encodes CASSYFGGNYGYTF.